These 21 T cell receptor beta chains were all obtained from the same sample, sequenced in a study of breast tumors, draining lymph nodes, adjacent tissues (TCRdb year 2016). The library was obtained by multiplex PCR. The sequencer listed for this sample is Illumina HiSeq 2000. Using fastp at Q25 and MiXCR, TCRdb reprocessed the public reads and kept productive beta chains. Duplicate CDR3 protein sequences are folded into a single record with the most common DNA and genes. The sample data list about 140,000 distinct CDR3 sequences, and 30% to 35% of these were observed just once. The ten largest clonotypes hold about 2.5% of the sample. Lymph node samples came from the axillary draining lymph nodes of breast cancer patients. Sequenced input: axillary lymph node tissue. The receptors were sampled from a female donor with breast cancer. Some clones in this sample may be carry-over from other donors' samples.

This clonotype was counted at least ten times. J is TRBJ1-4 and V is TRBV6-5; no clear D gene. Germline CDR1 MNHEY, CDR2 SVGAGI. The germline V and J ends were trimmed by 5 bases and 8 bases, with 15 bases remaining between them. The CDR3 totals 14 residues. Written as DNA, the CDR3 is TGTGCCAGCAGTCCGTCTTGGAGGTTGGAAAAACTGTTTTTT. As protein: CASSPSWRLEKLFF.

Many counts were recorded for this clonotype. The chain carries TRBV27 and TRBJ2-1, with a possible D match to TRBD1 (5 bases). From germline, CDR1 is MNHEY and CDR2 SMNVEV (reference sequence). The CDR3 totals 18 residues. Trimming left V 6 bases short and J 0 bases short, with 21 bases between. CDR3 sequence reads: CASSLGSGSLFSYNEQFF. Here the CDR3 DNA reads TGTGCCAGCAGCCTAGGATCAGGGTCCCTGTTCTCCTACAATGAGCAGTTCTTC.

The chain has TRBV20-1 and TRBJ1-1; 9 bases line up with TRBD1. The V segment lost 0 bases and the J segment 3 bases; nucleotides outside the gene matches: 14. Per germline, CDR1 DFQATT and CDR2 SNEGSKA (reference sequence). The CDR3 has 18 amino acids. The CDR3, as DNA: TGCAGTGCTAGAGACCCGGGACAGGGCTTAGGGGCTGACACTGAAGCTTTCTTT. Translating gives CSARDPGQGLGADTEAFF.

The sample holds many counts of this clonotype. The CDR3 nucleotides are TGTGCCAGCAGTCCCCTAAGGGCCGGGACAGGGGTCGCCGGGGAGCTGTTTTTT. This sequence encodes CASSPLRAGTGVAGELFF. The chain carries TRBV7-2 and TRBJ2-2, with 10 bases aligning to TRBD1. Germline loops: CDR1 SGHTA, CDR2 FQGNSA. After removal of 6 bases from V and 6 bases from J, the junction contained 16 bases not matched to a gene. The CDR3 sequence is 18 residues long.

At least ten counts were recorded for this clonotype. This may be a read error, as it is one base from a much larger clone. The chain recombines TRBV20-1 with TRBJ2-1; the D is unclear. CDR1 and CDR2 (germline): DFQATT, SNEGSKA (reference sequence). CDR3 length: 18 amino acids. The germline V and J ends were trimmed by 6 bases and 4 bases, with 28 bases remaining between them. The CDR3 reads CSAHAPTSKARLYNEQFF. The CDR3 DNA is TGCAGTGCCCATGCCCCAACTTCGAAGGCACGGCTATACAATGAGCAGTTCTTC.

About this clonotype itself: A much larger clone lies a single base off, so this may be a read error. The rearrangement links TRBV6-6 to TRBJ2-7; D possibly corresponds to TRBD1 (7 bases). The germline CDR1 and CDR2 sequences are MNHNY and SVGAGI (reference sequence). This CDR3 has 14 amino acids. CDR3 sequence: CVSSRRDRDYEQYV. CDR3 DNA: TGTGTCAGCAGTCGGCGGGACAGAGACTACGAGCAGTACGTC.

The table lists this clonotype with many counts. This chain joins TRBV5-8 and TRBJ2-3; D gene uncertain. From germline, CDR1 is SGHTS and CDR2 YDEGEE. This CDR3 has 13 amino acids. Trimming stripped 3 bases from V and 1 base from J, with 6 bases between. The CDR3 sequence: CASSSQGTDTQYF. CDR3 bases: TGTGCCAGCAGCTCGCAGGGCACAGATACGCAGTATTTT.

As regards this clonotype: One end of the junction does not line up with germline, which may come from a read error. The chain links TRBV27 to TRBJ2-3; D may correspond to TRBD1 or TRBD2 (6 bases each). The CDR3 totals 15 residues. Per germline, CDR1 MNHEY and CDR2 SMNVEV (reference sequence). The DNA for the CDR3 is TGTGCCGGCAGTAGGGGGAAGGGAGGTCCAGATACGCAGTATTTT. Amino acid sequence: CAGSRGKGGPDTQYF.

In this sample, this clonotype turned up many times. V gene TRBV12-3 or TRBV12-4 combines with J gene TRBJ2-1; D remains ambiguous. The V gene lost 4 bases and the J gene lost 4 bases, with 8 bases spanning the gap. The CDR3 covers 13 residues. The CDR3 here is CASSWGQYNEQFF. DNA for the CDR3: TGTGCCAGCAGTTGGGGTCAGTACAATGAGCAGTTCTTC.

This clonotype was counted a few times. The chain is built from TRBV7-3 and TRBJ1-1; D is unclear. Germline V gene lookup returns CDR1 SGHTA and CDR2 FQGTGA. CDR3 size: 12 residues. V was trimmed by 1 base and J by 11 bases, leaving 11 bases between them. CDR3 bases: TGTGCCAGCAGCTTAAATTCGGGTCCGGCTTTCTTT. Encoded protein: CASSLNSGPAFF.

The chain recombines TRBV2 with TRBJ2-1; maybe TRBD2 (5 bases). Germline CDR1 and CDR2: SNHLY and FYNNEI. The CDR3 runs 13 residues. Trimming took 1 base from V and 10 from J, leaving 11 bases between them. The CDR3 DNA sequence: TGTGCCAGCAGTGAAGTGAGGGTTGGGGAGCAGTTCTTC. Translated, it gives CASSEVRVGEQFF.

This clonotype came up many times. The chain has TRBV7-2 and TRBJ2-3, with TRBD2 as a possible D gene (6 bases). The CDR3 consists of 15 residues. CDR1 and CDR2 from the germline V gene are SGHTA and FQGNSA. With 2 bases removed from V and 5 bases from J, the gap between germline ends came to 14 bases. The CDR3 is CASSLSMTGVDTQYF. The DNA of the CDR3 is TGTGCCAGCAGCTTAAGCATGACGGGGGTAGATACGCAGTATTTT. Looking up the rest from reference TRBV7-2 and TRBJ2-3 gives the full variable domain: GAGVSQSPSNKVTEKGKDVELRCDPISGHTALYWYRQSLGQGLEFLIYFQGNSAPDKSGLPSDRFSAERTGGSVSTLTIQRTQQEDSAVYLCASSLSMTGVDTQYFGPGTRLTVL.

Of note for this clonotype: A much larger clone is a single base away; this may be a read error. The chain recombines TRBV6-4 with TRBJ2-2; tentative D call: TRBD2 (6 bases). The CDR3 sequence is 13 residues long. From germline, CDR1 is MRHNA and CDR2 SNTAGT. In nucleotides, the CDR3 is TGTGCCGGCAGTGACGGAGGGACCGGGGAGCTGTTTTTT. This sequence encodes CAGSDGGTGELFF.

This clonotype has a count of ten or more. The V and J genes are TRBV6-2 or TRBV6-3 and TRBJ2-1, with D unclear. The CDR3 extends over 13 amino acids. Germline CDR1 MNHEY, CDR2 SVGEGT. V gave up 6 bases and J gave up 6 bases, with 12 bases separating them. This CDR3 is CASSRVLGNEQFF. The CDR3, as DNA: TGTGCCAGCAGCCGCGTTTTGGGCAATGAGCAGTTCTTC.

This clonotype was picked up many times. The rearrangement uses TRBV29-1 and TRBJ2-6; possibly TRBD1 for D (5 bases). Germline CDR1 is SQVTM and CDR2 is ANQGSEA. The CDR3 is 13 residues long. V lost 4 bases to trimming and J lost 4 bases, with 8 bases between them. CDR3: CSVVGAGANVLTF. CDR3 nucleotide sequence: TGCAGCGTTGTTGGGGCAGGGGCCAACGTCCTGACTTTC.

In this sample, this clonotype turned up many times. This sequence may be a read error, since a much larger clone differs from it by one base. V gene TRBV7-9 combines with J gene TRBJ2-6; TRBD1 is a possible D gene (5 bases). CDR1 is SEHNR, CDR2 FQNEAQ, per germline (reference sequence). This CDR3 has 15 amino acids. This CDR3 reads CASSLSGSGANVLPF. The CDR3 region has the DNA TGTGCCAGCAGCTTATCCGGATCTGGGGCCAACGTCCTGCCTTTC.

This clonotype was seen repeatedly, ten times or more. The gene calls are TRBV6-6 and TRBJ1-2; 8 bases fit TRBD1. Per germline, CDR1 MNHNY and CDR2 SVGAGI (reference sequence). Losses at the gene ends were 6 bases for V and 8 bases for J; bases not matched to a gene: 8. The CDR3 length is 13 residues. CDR3 sequence: CASRDDRGDGYTF. The CDR3 DNA is TGTGCCAGCAGAGACGACAGGGGTGACGGCTACACCTTC.

As to this clonotype: A much larger clone differs from this one at a single base, so this may be a read error. V and J are TRBV20-1 and TRBJ2-4; D is perhaps TRBD1 or TRBD2 (5 bases each). V was shortened by 5 bases and J by 2 bases, with 16 bases between the two germline ends. CDR1 is DFQATT, CDR2 SNEGSKA, per germline (reference sequence). The CDR3 has 15 amino acids. The CDR3 sequence: CSAGDPRGSKNIQYF. In DNA, the CDR3 is TGCAGTGCTGGGGACCCTCGGGGCTCCAAAAACATTCAGTACTTC.

This clonotype was seen many times. The chain carries TRBV6-2 or TRBV6-3 and TRBJ1-4, with no clear D. V lost 4 bases and J 6 bases, leaving 9 bases between the germline ends. The length of the CDR3 is 13 residues. CDR1 and CDR2 from the germline V gene are MNHEY and SVGEGT. As DNA, the CDR3 is TGTGCCAGCAGTTTTTCCCGTGATGAAAAACTGTTTTTT. It yields the protein CASSFSRDEKLFF.

In this sample, this clonotype turned up a few times. The chain uses TRBV6-2 or TRBV6-3 and TRBJ2-5; 9 nucleotides match TRBD2. V gave up 5 bases and J gave up 5 bases; unmatched junction bases: 9. CDR3 length: 15 amino acids. Looked up from germline, CDR1 is MNHEY and CDR2 is SVGEGT. The chain's CDR3 is CASSHKGLAGETQYF. The CDR3, as DNA: TGTGCCAGCAGTCACAAGGGACTAGCTGGGGAGACCCAGTACTTC.

This clonotype has ten or more counts. This chain uses TRBV24-1 with TRBJ2-3; D unclear. The germline CDR1 and CDR2 sequences are KGHDR and SFDVKD. This CDR3 is built from 12 residues. Trimming removed 1 base from V and 5 bases from J, with 3 bases in between. CDR3 amino acids: CATSDFLDTQYF. Here the CDR3 DNA reads TGTGCCACCAGTGATTTCTTAGATACGCAGTATTTT.